This T cell receptor beta chain is drawn from a study of identifying expanded T cells in peripheral blood. Collection occurred without any documented infections or immune events in donors. Data came from immunoSEQ multiplex PCR; TCRdb stores just in-frame clones and leaves some out. The data hold roughly 92,000 clones, with 88% observed a single time. V lost 2 bases and J lost 8, with 6 bases in between. The CDR3 totals 12 residues. Germline V gives CDR1 LNHDA, CDR2 SQIVND (reference sequence). The V gene is TRBV19, the J gene TRBJ1-4; D unclear. The TCR comes from a person aged 18 to 70 in good health. Sequencing was performed on blood. For the CDR3, the DNA is TGTGCCAGTAGTATACACTCCGAAAAACTGTTTTTT. It codes for CASSIHSEKLFF.